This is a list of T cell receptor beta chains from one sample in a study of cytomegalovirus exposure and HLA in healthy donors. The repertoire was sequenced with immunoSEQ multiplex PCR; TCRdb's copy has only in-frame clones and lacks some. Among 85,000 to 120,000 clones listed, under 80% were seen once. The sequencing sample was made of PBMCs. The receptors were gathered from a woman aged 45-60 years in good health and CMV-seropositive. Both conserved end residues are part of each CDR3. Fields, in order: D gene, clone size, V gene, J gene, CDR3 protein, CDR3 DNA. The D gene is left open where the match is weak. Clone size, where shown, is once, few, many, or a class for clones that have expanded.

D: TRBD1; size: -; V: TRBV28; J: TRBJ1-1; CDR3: CASSPQGGNTEAFF; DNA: TGTGCCAGCAGTCCCCAGGGGGGGAACACTGAAGCTTTCTTT
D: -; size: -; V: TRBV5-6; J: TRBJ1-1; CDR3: CASSLVGRLGEAFF; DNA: TGTGCCAGCAGCTTGGTGGGTCGACTCGGTGAAGCTTTCTTT
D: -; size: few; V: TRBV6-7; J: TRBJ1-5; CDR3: CASSYSRASHNQPQHF; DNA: TGTGCCAGCAGTTACTCGAGGGCCAGCCACAATCAGCCCCAGCATTTT
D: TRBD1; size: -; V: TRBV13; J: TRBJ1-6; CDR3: CASSPGQGNSPLHF; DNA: TGTGCCAGCAGCCCGGGACAGGGAAACTCACCCCTCCACTTT
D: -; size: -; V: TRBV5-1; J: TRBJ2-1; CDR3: CASSLTVGGGGEQFF; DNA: TGCGCCAGCAGCTTGACCGTCGGGGGAGGAGGTGAGCAGTTCTTC
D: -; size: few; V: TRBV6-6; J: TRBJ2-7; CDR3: CASSNPDEQYF; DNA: TGTGCCAGCAGTAATCCGGACGAGCAGTACTTC
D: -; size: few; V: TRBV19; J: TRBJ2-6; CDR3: CASRYSGANVLTF; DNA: TGTGCCAGTAGGTACTCTGGGGCCAACGTCCTGACTTTC
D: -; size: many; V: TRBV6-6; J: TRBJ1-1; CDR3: CASSYRGGDAEAFF; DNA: TGTGCCAGCAGTTACCGGGGGGGGGACGCTGAAGCTTTCTTT
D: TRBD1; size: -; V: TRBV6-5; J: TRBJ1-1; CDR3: CASTGQGYTEAFF; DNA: TGTGCCAGCACTGGACAGGGATACACTGAAGCTTTCTTT
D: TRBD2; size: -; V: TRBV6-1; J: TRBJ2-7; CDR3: CASSEAASGLGYEQYF; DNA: TGTGCCAGCAGTGAAGCGGCTTCCGGACTAGGCTACGAGCAGTACTTC
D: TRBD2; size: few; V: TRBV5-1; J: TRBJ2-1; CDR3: CASSLEPAGGLNEQFF; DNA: TGCGCCAGCAGCTTGGAACCAGCGGGGGGGCTGAATGAGCAGTTCTTC
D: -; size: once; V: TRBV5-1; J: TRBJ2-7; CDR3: CASSLVAGKHEQYF; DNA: TGCGCCAGCAGCTTGGTGGCAGGGAAGCACGAGCAGTACTTC
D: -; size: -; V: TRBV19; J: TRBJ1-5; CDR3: CASTMGFWGQFNSNQPQHF; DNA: TGTGCCAGTACCATGGGGTTTTGGGGGCAGTTCAATTCCAATCAGCCCCAGCATTTT
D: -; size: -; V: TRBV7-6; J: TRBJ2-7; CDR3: CASSYLQGTYEQYF; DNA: TGTGCCAGCAGCTACCTTCAGGGTACCTACGAGCAGTACTTC
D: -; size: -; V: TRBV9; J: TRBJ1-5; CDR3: CASSTRGGQPQHF; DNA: TGTGCCAGCAGCACCAGGGGTGGGCAGCCCCAGCATTTT
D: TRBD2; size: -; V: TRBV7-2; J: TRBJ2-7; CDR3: CASSLSSGGAPGEQYF; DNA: TGTGCCAGCAGCTTATCTAGCGGGGGGGCTCCCGGGGAGCAGTACTTC
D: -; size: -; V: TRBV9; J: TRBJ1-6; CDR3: CASSIRVQSPLHF; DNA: TGTGCCAGCAGCATCAGGGTACAGTCACCCCTCCACTTT
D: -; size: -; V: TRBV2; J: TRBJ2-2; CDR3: CASSDRGIAGELFF; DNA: TGTGCCAGCAGTGATCGGGGGATCGCCGGGGAGCTGTTTTTT
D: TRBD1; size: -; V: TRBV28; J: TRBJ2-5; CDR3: CASSLLGQGFETQYF; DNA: TGTGCCAGCAGTCTTTTGGGACAGGGTTTCGAGACCCAGTACTTC
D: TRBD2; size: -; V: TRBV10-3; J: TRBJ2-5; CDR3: CAISQRGAIETQYF; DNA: TGTGCCATCAGCCAGCGGGGGGCCATAGAGACCCAGTACTTC
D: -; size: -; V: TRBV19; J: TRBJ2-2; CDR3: CASSMLANGELFF; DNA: TGTGCCAGTAGTATGCTAGCGAACGGGGAGCTGTTTTTT
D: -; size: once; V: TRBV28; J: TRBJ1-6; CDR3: CASSAPQGLGGSPLHF; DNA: TGTGCCAGCAGTGCCCCTCAGGGTTTGGGAGGCTCACCCCTCCACTTT
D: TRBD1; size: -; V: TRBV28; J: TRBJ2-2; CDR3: CASSSGGLNTGELFF; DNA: TGTGCCAGCAGTTCAGGGGGTTTGAACACCGGGGAGCTGTTTTTT
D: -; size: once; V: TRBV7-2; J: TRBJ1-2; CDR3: CASSPRRGSYGYTF; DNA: TGTGCCAGCAGCCCGCGAAGGGGGTCCTATGGCTACACCTTC
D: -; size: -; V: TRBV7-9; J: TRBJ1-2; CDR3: CASSLSPGEIGYTF; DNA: TGTGCCAGCAGCTTATCCCCTGGGGAGATTGGCTACACCTTC
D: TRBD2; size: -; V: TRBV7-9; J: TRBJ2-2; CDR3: CASSLRLATGELFF; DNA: TGTGCCAGCAGCCTTCGACTAGCGACCGGGGAGCTGTTTTTT
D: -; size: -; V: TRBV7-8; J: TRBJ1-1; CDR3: CASSLSTSQVRSFF; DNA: TGTGCCAGCAGCTTATCGACAAGCCAAGTTCGATCTTTCTTT
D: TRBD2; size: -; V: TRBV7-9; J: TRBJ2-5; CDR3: CASSPGRETQYF; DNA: TGTGCCAGCAGCCCCGGGAGGGAGACCCAGTACTTC
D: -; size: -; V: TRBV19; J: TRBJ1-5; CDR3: CASSTLGGQPQHF; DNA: TGTGCCAGTAGTACCCTCGGGGGACAGCCCCAGCATTTT
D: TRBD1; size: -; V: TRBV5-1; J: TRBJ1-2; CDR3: CASSLVQGTGYTF; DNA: TGCGCCAGCAGCTTGGTACAGGGGACTGGCTACACCTTC
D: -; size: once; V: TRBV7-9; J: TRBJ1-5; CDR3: CASSFSNQPQHF; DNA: TGTGCCAGCAGCTTCAGTAATCAGCCCCAGCATTTT
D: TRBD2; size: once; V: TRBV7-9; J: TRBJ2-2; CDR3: CASSSPAGGGPTGELFF; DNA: TGTGCCAGCAGCTCTCCCGCTGGGGGGGGACCCACCGGGGAGCTGTTTTTT
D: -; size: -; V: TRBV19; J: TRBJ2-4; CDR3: CASGLPGGPIQYF; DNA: TGTGCCAGTGGCTTACCCGGGGGGCCCATACAGTACTTC
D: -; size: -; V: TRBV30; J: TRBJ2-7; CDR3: CAWSVRQAVSYEQYF; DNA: TGTGCCTGGAGTGTAAGGCAGGCAGTCTCCTACGAGCAGTACTTC